Presented here are 15 T cell receptor beta chains from one specimen sequenced in a study of identical twins. TCRdb reanalysed the 5' RACE reads using MiXCR and keeps one entry per CDR3 protein. The sample yields roughly 720,000 distinct CDR3 sequences, 15% to 20% seen once. This sample was shared with a second study, whose subject was T cells expressing NK-cell markers.

The sample taken for sequencing was PBMCs. These TCRs come from a woman under 30 in good health.

The J gene is TRBJ2-6, the V gene TRBV20-1, with TRBD2 matching over 15 bases. Trimming cost V 5 bases and J 0 bases; bases outside gene matches: 20. The CDR3 spans 23 residues. Germline CDR1 reads DFQATT; CDR2 reads SNEGSKA (reference sequence). CDR3 bases: TGCAGTGCTGTTAAAGGAACTGGACTAGCGGGAGGGCCTCGAAGCTCTGGGGCCAACGTCCTGACTTTC. Translating it yields CSAVKGTGLAGGPRSSGANVLTF.

J is TRBJ2-1 and V is TRBV14; D unclear. Trimming stripped 1 base from V and 0 bases from J, with 10 bases between. Germline CDR1 and CDR2: SGHDN and FVKESK. The CDR3 extends over 16 amino acids. CDR3 DNA sequence: TGTGCCAGCAGCCAAGTAGGCTACCTCTCCTACAATGAGCAGTTCTTC. It specifies CASSQVGYLSYNEQFF.

This clonotype was picked up a small number of times. This chain uses TRBV5-1 with TRBJ2-5; D uncertain. The CDR3 contains 14 residues. Germline V gene lookup returns CDR1 SGHRS and CDR2 YFSETQ. Trimming stripped 4 bases from V and 4 bases from J, with 14 bases between. CDR3 residues: CASSPVEKGETQYF. CDR3 sequence (DNA): TGCGCCAGCAGCCCGGTCGAAAAAGGAGAGACCCAGTACTTC.

This clonotype showed up just a few times. The V gene is TRBV11-2, the J gene TRBJ1-2; D call uncertain. With 5 bases removed from V and 4 bases from J, the gap between germline ends came to 14 bases. The CDR3 runs to 14 residues. Germline-derived CDR1 and CDR2 are SGHAT and FQNNGV. CDR3 loop: CASSLLLDGYGYTF. CDR3 sequence (DNA): TGTGCCAGCAGCCTCCTCCTAGACGGCTATGGCTACACCTTC.

This clonotype was found a few times. The chain joins TRBV12-3 or TRBV12-4 to TRBJ2-1; D is possibly TRBD1 (5 bases). The V end lost 7 bases, the J end lost 0 bases, and 7 bases lay between the germline ends. The CDR3 totals 13 residues. CDR3 bases: TGTGCCAGCAATCAGGGCTCCTACAATGAGCAGTTCTTC. Its protein product is CASNQGSYNEQFF.

The chain links TRBV20-1 to TRBJ2-7; D might be TRBD2 (6 bases). This CDR3 comprises 15 residues. Germline V gene data show CDR1 as DFQATT and CDR2 as SNEGSKA (reference sequence). The V gene lost 0 bases and the J gene lost 3 bases, with 15 bases spanning the gap. The CDR3 spells CSARDHGGTLYEQYF. CDR3 nucleotides: TGCAGTGCTAGAGATCACGGCGGGACTCTCTACGAGCAGTACTTC.

This clonotype has a handful of counts. V and J are TRBV20-1 and TRBJ2-1; 15 bases are a match to TRBD2. This CDR3 has 15 amino acids. CDR1 is DFQATT and CDR2 is SNEGSKA in the germline V gene (reference sequence). J gave up 6 bases and V 4 bases, and 4 bases lay outside the gene matches. CDR3 DNA sequence: TGCAGTGCTAAACCGGGACTAGCGGGAGGCAATGAGCAGTTCTTC. It yields the protein CSAKPGLAGGNEQFF.

This clonotype was observed at least ten times. The CDR3 sequence: CSVGGWKGNTIYF. The CDR3 DNA is TGCAGTGTAGGGGGCTGGAAAGGAAACACCATATATTTT. The genes are TRBV20-1 and TRBJ1-3; TRBD1 matches 7 bases. CDR1 and CDR2 (germline): DFQATT, SNEGSKA (reference sequence). CDR3 length: 13 amino acids. J lost 4 bases, V lost 7 bases, and 7 bases had no gene match.

The V gene is TRBV6-5, the J gene TRBJ2-3, with 12 bases aligning to TRBD2. Germline V gene sequence: CDR1 MNHEY, CDR2 SVGAGI. The junction had 8 bases not matched to a gene; V was cut back by 0 bases and J by 7 bases. The CDR3 has 17 residues. In DNA form, the CDR3 reads TGTGCCAGCAGTTACTCGTTCGCTAGCGGGGGGGCTAATACGCAGTATTTT. It is translated as CASSYSFASGGANTQYF.

This clonotype was observed a few times. The chain employs TRBV11-2 and TRBJ1-1, with D possibly being TRBD1 (6 bases). CDR1 and CDR2 from the germline V gene are SGHAT and FQNNGV. Trimming left V 5 bases short and J 10 bases short, with 11 bases between. The CDR3 runs to 11 residues. CDR3: CASSRWGAAFF. CDR3 nucleotides: TGTGCCAGCAGCCGGTGGGGGGCAGCTTTCTTT.

This clonotype was observed at least ten times. The chain has TRBV15 and TRBJ2-7; weak D call: TRBD2 (6 bases). The CDR3 has 17 amino acids. Trimming removed 2 bases from V and 3 bases from J, with 20 bases in between. The germline V gene has CDR1 LNHNV and CDR2 YYDKDF (reference sequence). The CDR3 reads CATSRPIGEAGSYEQYF. The DNA for the CDR3 is TGTGCCACCAGCAGACCCATAGGGGAGGCAGGGAGCTACGAGCAGTACTTC.

This clonotype has only a few counts. This sequence joins TRBV12-3 or TRBV12-4 and TRBJ1-6, with 7 positions matching TRBD1. The CDR3 covers 16 residues. The junction had 12 bases not matched to a gene; V was cut back by 6 bases and J by 7 bases. CDR3 sequence (DNA): TGTGCCAGCAGCATTAGGACAGGACGAGGAAATTCACCCCTCCACTTT. Translating gives CASSIRTGRGNSPLHF.

This clonotype was counted between two and nine times. The chain is built from TRBV29-1 and TRBJ1-1, with 7 bases identical to TRBD1. Per germline, CDR1 SQVTM and CDR2 ANQGSEA. The CDR3 consists of 14 residues. Germline trimming cut 1 base from V and 8 bases from J; bases unmatched to any gene: 10. CDR3: CSVEARQGEEEAFF. The CDR3 DNA reads TGCAGCGTTGAAGCCCGACAGGGTGAGGAAGAAGCTTTCTTT.

V usage is TRBV9 and J usage is TRBJ2-1; D not resolved. Germline-derived CDR1 and CDR2 are SGDLS and YYNGEE. V dropped 3 bases and J dropped 3 bases, with 7 bases sitting between them. The CDR3 consists of 13 residues. The CDR3 spells CASSDNNYNEQFF. DNA for the CDR3: TGTGCCAGCAGCGATAATAACTACAATGAGCAGTTCTTC.

This chain's CDR3 is CASSPSGRATNEQFF. In DNA, the CDR3 is TGTGCCAGCAGTCCCAGCGGGAGGGCCACAAATGAGCAGTTCTTC. This rearrangement joins TRBV12-3 or TRBV12-4 to TRBJ2-1, with 10 bases fitting TRBD2. V dropped 5 bases and J dropped 7; count of bases not matched to a gene: 8. The CDR3 is 15 residues long.